This T cell receptor (beta chain) is drawn from a study of CD8+ T cells in alopecia areata. Study details: Treated patients took oral tofacitinib at 5 to 10 mg twice daily.

The germline CDR1 and CDR2 sequences are SEHNR and FQNEAQ (reference sequence). V was shortened by 1 base and J by 7 bases, with 8 bases between the two germline ends. CDR3 size: 13 residues. In each case, RNA was isolated and then reverse transcribed into cDNA as the sequencing template. The assay was immunoSEQ multiplex PCR, and TCRdb's table has in-frame clones only and misses some. Among almost 250,000 clones listed, roughly two thirds were seen once. It was from PBMCs that CD4+ and CD8+ T cells were sorted. The TCR originated in a human donor with alopecia areata. Sequencing used CD4+ T cells sorted from blood, obtained at week 0. The gene calls are TRBV7-9 and TRBJ2-1, with TRBD1 as a possible D gene (6 bases). Written as DNA, the CDR3 is TGTGCCAGCAGCTTAGAAGGGGGTAATGAGCAGTTCTTC. Protein sequence: CASSLEGGNEQFF.